A selection of T cell receptor beta chains follows, all from one sample in a study of T cell responses to AZD1222 COVID-19 vaccine. The protocol was immunoSEQ multiplex PCR, while the TCRdb copy is restricted to in-frame clones and leaves out a portion. This repertoire shows more than 100,000 clones, roughly 89% found once; its top ten account for approximately 4.8%. Sequences were derived from peripheral blood, sampled on day 0 of AZD1222 vaccination. These receptor sequences come from an adult in good health. The CDR3 runs from the conserved cysteine through the conserved F or W. The D gene is left open where the match is weak. Only part of the rows carry a size: once, few, many, or a class if the clone is expanded.

>.|.|TRBJ1-3|TRBV5-6
TGTGCCAGCAGCTTGATCGACTCTGGAAACACCATATATTTT
CASSLIDSGNTIYF
>.|TRBD1|TRBJ1-5|TRBV5-1
TGCGCCAGCAGCTTGGGGGGGACAGACAATCAGCCCCAGCATTTT
CASSLGGTDNQPQHF
>.|TRBD2|TRBJ2-7|TRBV5-4
TGTGCCAGCAGCTTCACTAGCGGGAGTGGGTACGAGCAGTACTTC
CASSFTSGSGYEQYF
>.|.|TRBJ1-1|TRBV11-3
TGTGCCAGCAGCCCGGGACGGGAGAACACTGAAGCTTTCTTT
CASSPGRENTEAFF
>.|.|TRBJ1-1|TRBV25-1
TGTGCCAGTACAGGGTACACTGAAGCTTTCTTT
CASTGYTEAFF
>.|.|TRBJ2-7|TRBV6-1
TGTGCCAGCAGTGAGGGGTCGACCTGGGGCCACGAGCAGTACTTC
CASSEGSTWGHEQYF
>.|.|TRBJ2-7|TRBV6-5
TGTGCCAGCAGTTACTCTTCTAAGAGCTCCTACGAGCAGTACTTC
CASSYSSKSSYEQYF
>.|TRBD1|TRBJ2-7|TRBV6-5
TGTGCCAGCAGTTATTTCAACAGGGGAATCTACGAGCAGTACTTC
CASSYFNRGIYEQYF
>once|.|TRBJ2-7|TRBV19
TGTGCCAGTAGTAATACAGGTCTAACCTACGAGCAGTACTTC
CASSNTGLTYEQYF
>.|TRBD1|TRBJ1-1|TRBV2
TGTGCCAGCAGTGACCCTCTCAGGGGGCGGTACACTGAAGCTTTCTTT
CASSDPLRGRYTEAFF
>.|.|TRBJ2-7|TRBV12-3/TRBV12-4
TGTGCCAGCAGTTACCAGACGTCCGAGCAGTACTTC
CASSYQTSEQYF
>.|.|TRBJ1-6|TRBV28
TGTGCCAGCAGTTTAAGGGGGGGTTATAATTCACCCCTCCACTTT
CASSLRGGYNSPLHF
>.|.|TRBJ1-3|TRBV7-2
TGTGCCAGCAGCTTAATGAGGAGTCGTACTGGAAACACCATATATTTT
CASSLMRSRTGNTIYF
>few|.|TRBJ1-4|TRBV21-1
TGTGCCAGCAGCAAAGGACAGGGTTGGGGACAGGCTAATGAAAAACTGTTTTTT
CASSKGQGWGQANEKLFF
>.|.|TRBJ2-2|TRBV27
TGTGCCAGCAGTTTGGGGCCGAGGGGCCTCACCGGGGAGCTGTTTTTT
CASSLGPRGLTGELFF
>.|.|TRBJ1-1|TRBV20-1
TGCTGTAAGGGGTTGGACACTGAAGCTTTCTTT
CCKGLDTEAFF
>.|.|TRBJ2-3|TRBV2
TGTGCCAGCAGTGGGCGTGTCACAGATACGCAGTATTTT
CASSGRVTDTQYF
>once|.|TRBJ1-5|TRBV13
TGTGCCAGCAGCTTAACGGGAACGGTCAATCAGCCCCAGCATTTT
CASSLTGTVNQPQHF
>once|TRBD2|TRBJ2-3|TRBV29-1
TGCAGCGCCGATGGACTAGCGGGGAAACACACAGATACGCAGTATTTT
CSADGLAGKHTDTQYF
>.|.|TRBJ1-1|TRBV6-6
TGTGCCAGCAGTCCTCCCGAGGGGGGTGAAGCTTTCTTT
CASSPPEGGEAFF
>.|.|TRBJ1-1|TRBV5-1
TGCGCCAGCAGCTTGGGAGCCACTGAAGCTTTCTTT
CASSLGATEAFF
>.|.|TRBJ1-4|TRBV7-2
TGTGCCAGCAGCTTAACTCCGGGGTCAACTAATGAAAAACTGTTTTTT
CASSLTPGSTNEKLFF
>.|TRBD2|TRBJ2-3|TRBV4-2
TGTGCCAGCAGCATATCCGGGACTACCGCAGATACGCAGTATTTT
CASSISGTTADTQYF
>.|.|TRBJ1-4|TRBV5-1
TGCGCCAGCAGGCTCTCCCTGGGTGAAAAACTGTTTTTT
CASRLSLGEKLFF
>.|TRBD2|TRBJ2-7|TRBV18
TGTGCCAGCTCAGCTAGCGGCACTTACTCCTACGAGCAGTACTTC
CASSASGTYSYEQYF
>.|.|TRBJ1-2|TRBV2
TGTGCCAGCAGGGGTAATGGCTACACCTTC
CASRGNGYTF
>.|.|TRBJ2-3|TRBV5-4
TGTGCCAGCAGCTTGCAAACAGATACGCAGTATTTT
CASSLQTDTQYF
>.|TRBD1|TRBJ2-7|TRBV5-6
TGTGCCAGCAGCTACGACTCGACAGGGACCTACGAGCAGTACTTC
CASSYDSTGTYEQYF
>.|.|TRBJ2-1|TRBV24-1
TGTGCCACCAGTGATCCCTCAACGGAGCAGTTCTTC
CATSDPSTEQFF
>.|.|TRBJ1-5|TRBV19
TGTGCCAGTAGTATTGGGGTGGCGACTGGCGATCAGCCCCAGCATTTT
CASSIGVATGDQPQHF
>.|.|TRBJ1-2|TRBV28
TGTGCCAGCAGTCCACGGACCTATGGCTACACCTTC
CASSPRTYGYTF
>.|.|TRBJ2-7|TRBV5-8
TGTGCCAGCAGCCCGTGGTCAGGGGCCGAGCAGTACTTC
CASSPWSGAEQYF
>.|.|TRBJ2-1|TRBV4-1
TGCGCCAGCAGCCCCGGCCTTGGTTCGTGGGGACCTGAGTTCGATGAGCAGTTCTTC
CASSPGLGSWGPEFDEQFF
>few|.|TRBJ2-6|TRBV7-9
TGTGCCAGCAGCTCCCCCCAGGCGGCTGGGGCCAACGTCCTGACTTTC
CASSSPQAAGANVLTF
>.|TRBD1|TRBJ2-1|TRBV27
TGTGCCAGCAGTTGGGACAGGGGAATCGAGCAGTTCTTC
CASSWDRGIEQFF
>.|.|TRBJ1-3|TRBV9
TGTGCCAGCAGCGACGGACAGCTGAGCTCTGGAAACACCATATATTTT
CASSDGQLSSGNTIYF
>.|TRBD1|TRBJ1-3|TRBV18
TGTGCCAGCTCACCTCTTGGACAGGGGATCATAGGAAACACCATATATTTT
CASSPLGQGIIGNTIYF
>.|.|TRBJ1-1|TRBV4-1
TGCGCCAGCAGCCAAGACAGCTTGGCGAACACTGAAGCTTTCTTT
CASSQDSLANTEAFF
>.|.|TRBJ2-2|TRBV7-8
TGTGCCAGCAGCTTACGTTCCCAGGGAATTACCGGGGAGCTGTTTTTT
CASSLRSQGITGELFF
>.|TRBD2|TRBJ2-3|TRBV29-1
TGCAGCGTGGCGGGACTAGCGTCGGGCGCAGATACGCAGTATTTT
CSVAGLASGADTQYF